The source of this TCR beta chain is a study of kidney transplant recipient with SARS-CoV-2 infection. Trimming took 8 bases from V and 1 from J, leaving 2 bases between them. This CDR3 contains 10 residues. From germline, CDR1 is SGHAT and CDR2 FQNNGV. TCRdb processed the reads anew with MiXCR; each CDR3 protein has one entry. The sample has fewer than 250,000 distinct CDR3 sequences; around 30% are singletons. Sequencing was performed on a blood sample, taken at baseline and around day 120 from a kidney transplant recipient. This TCR came from a young adult male patient who had COVID-19 and was a kidney transplant recipient. Some T cells may trace back to the graft donor. The rearrangement joins TRBV11-2 to TRBJ1-1, with unresolved D. The CDR3 loop is CASQNTEAFF. In nucleotides, the CDR3 is TGTGCCAGCCAGAACACTGAAGCTTTCTTT.